These 15 T cell receptor beta chains were sequenced from one sample in a study of shared clonotypes between healthy human individuals. Profiling relied on immunoSEQ multiplex PCR, and the TCRdb table lists in-frame clones only, not all of them. Of around 300,000 clones listed, 80% to 90% are singletons. Sample: memory CD8+ T cells sorted from blood. The sample's subset: CD45RO+ cells pooled with CCR7-negative TemRA cells. The receptor set was obtained from a man younger than 30 in good health.

This chain uses TRBV5-6 with TRBJ1-1; a weak D match, TRBD1 (5 bases). V was trimmed by 4 bases and J by 4 bases, leaving 17 bases between them. Germline lookup yields CDR1 SGHDT and CDR2 YYEEEE. The CDR3 loop spans 15 amino acids. CDR3 residues: CASSPKAGEGTEAFF. The DNA for the CDR3 is TGTGCCAGCAGCCCAAAGGCGGGGGAGGGCACTGAAGCTTTCTTT.

The V and J genes are TRBV10-2 and TRBJ1-5, with unresolved D. Germline V lookup: CDR1 WSHSY, CDR2 SAAADI. This CDR3 has 14 amino acids. V gave up 2 bases and J gave up 0 bases, with 5 bases separating them. Here the CDR3 reads CASSETNSNQPQHF. DNA for the CDR3: TGCGCCAGCAGTGAGACTAATAGCAATCAGCCCCAGCATTTT.

The rearrangement links TRBV7-6 to TRBJ1-4, with 8 bases matching TRBD1. Germline CDR1 reads SGHVS; CDR2 reads FNYEAQ. V gave up 2 bases and J gave up 5 bases; unmatched junction bases: 7. CDR3 length equals 16 residues. The CDR3 here is CASSLSMDRENEKLFF. CDR3 bases: TGTGCCAGCAGCTTATCTATGGACAGGGAAAATGAAAAACTGTTTTTT.

The chain has TRBV29-1 and TRBJ2-5; TRBD1 might be the D (6 bases). Germline assignment: CDR1 SQVTM and CDR2 ANQGSEA. This CDR3 contains 15 residues. The germline V and J ends were trimmed by 4 bases and 5 bases, with 20 bases remaining between them. The CDR3 region is CSVVSGDRPWETQYF. Written as DNA, the CDR3 is TGCAGCGTTGTATCAGGCGACAGGCCATGGGAGACCCAGTACTTC.

The V gene is TRBV11-2, the J gene TRBJ2-5; 8 bases are shared with TRBD2. The V segment lost 5 bases and the J segment 4 bases; nucleotides outside the gene matches: 9. This CDR3 spans 15 amino acids. The germline V gene has CDR1 SGHAT and CDR2 FQNNGV. The CDR3 loop reads CASSATGGAGETQYF. CDR3 nucleotide sequence: TGTGCCAGCAGCGCAACCGGGGGGGCAGGAGAGACCCAGTACTTC.

The chain combines TRBV7-9 with TRBJ2-2; 8 nucleotides match TRBD2. Looked up from germline, CDR1 is SEHNR and CDR2 is FQNEAQ (reference sequence). The ends lost 5 bases at V and 3 bases at J; junction bases unmatched: 8. The CDR3 consists of 16 residues. CDR3 nucleotides: TGTGCCAGCAGCCCACGTGCGGGGGGCTACACCGGGGAGCTGTTTTTT. It specifies CASSPRAGGYTGELFF.

The chain uses TRBV7-2 and TRBJ1-2, with a weak D call TRBD1 (5 bases). The CDR3 totals 17 residues. Germline values: CDR1 SGHTA, CDR2 FQGNSA. V lost 8 bases to trimming and J lost 2 bases, with 24 bases between them. The chain's CDR3 is CASGPGPQELWNYGYTF. Written as DNA, the CDR3 is TGTGCCAGCGGCCCGGGACCCCAAGAACTATGGAACTATGGCTACACCTTC.

The V and J genes are TRBV6-6 and TRBJ1-2; 8 positions agree with TRBD1. V shed 2 bases, J shed 8 bases, and the junction held 7 bases outside the gene matches. The CDR3 length is 14 residues. The germline CDR1 and CDR2 sequences are MNHNY and SVGAGI (reference sequence). CDR3 coding DNA: TGTGCCAGCAGTTACCAAGGACAGGGAGGAGGCTACACCTTC. Its protein is CASSYQGQGGGYTF.

A single count supports this clone. The gene calls are TRBV13 and TRBJ1-4; a possible D gene is TRBD1 (5 bases). The CDR3 consists of 14 residues. CDR1 is PRHDT and CDR2 is FYEKMQ in the germline V gene (reference sequence). The ends were cut back, 3 bases at V and 1 base at J, with 6 bases in the middle. CDR3 sequence: CASSLGRTNEKLFF. DNA of the CDR3: TGTGCCAGCAGCTTGGGACGAACTAATGAAAAACTGTTTTTT.

This clone was observed once. This chain uses TRBV25-1 with TRBJ2-5; 7 bases are shared with TRBD1. Looked up from germline, CDR1 is MGHDK and CDR2 is SYGVNS. V lost 4 bases, J lost 3 bases, and 5 bases stayed unmatched. CDR3 size: 14 residues. The CDR3, as DNA: TGTGCCAGCAGTGCGTGGACAGGAAAAGAGACCCAGTACTTC. Translation gives CASSAWTGKETQYF.

This clone was found once. The CDR3 sequence: CAWSVMVETEAFF. The DNA of the CDR3 is TGTGCCTGGAGTGTAATGGTAGAGACTGAAGCTTTCTTT. The chain uses TRBV30 and TRBJ1-1; no clear D. Per the germline V gene, CDR1 is GTSNPN and CDR2 is SVGIG (reference sequence). Trimming removed 0 bases from V and 5 bases from J, with 10 bases in between. The CDR3 consists of 13 residues. Full variable domain (remainder filled in from reference TRBV30 and TRBJ1-1): SQTIHQWPATLVQPVGSPLSLECTVEGTSNPNLYWYRQAAGRGLQLLFYSVGIGQISSEVPQNLSASRPQDRQFILSSKKLLLSDSGFYLCAWSVMVETEAFFGQGTRLTVV.

This sequence joins TRBV4-1 and TRBJ1-6; D gene unclear. V was cut by 1 base and J by 9 bases, with 13 bases left in between. Germline V gene lookup returns CDR1 MGHRA and CDR2 YSYEKL. CDR3 length: 15 amino acids. CDR3 loop: CASSQVTLFFSPLHF. The CDR3 nucleotides read TGCGCCAGCAGCCAAGTTACCCTCTTTTTTTCACCCCTCCACTTT.

This chain joins TRBV6-5 and TRBJ1-6; D is ambiguous. CDR3 size: 15 residues. Germline loops: CDR1 MNHEY, CDR2 SVGAGI. Trimming cost V 0 bases and J 8 bases, with 11 bases left between them. The CDR3 bases are TGTGCCAGCAGTTACTCGAAAGGGAATCATTCACCCCTCCACTTT. Translating gives CASSYSKGNHSPLHF.

V and J are TRBV19 and TRBJ1-1; unclear D gene. Germline CDR1 reads LNHDA; CDR2 reads SQIVND (reference sequence). V was cut by 5 bases and J by 7 bases, with 14 bases left in between. This CDR3 has 13 amino acids. DNA of the CDR3: TGTGCCAGTAGTCCCAGTGGGTCGGTTGAAGCTTTCTTT. Protein sequence: CASSPSGSVEAFF.

The V and J genes are TRBV6-1 and TRBJ2-3; D remains ambiguous. The CDR3 sequence is 12 residues long. Trimming shortened V by 8 bases and J by 0 bases, and 6 bases separated the two germline ends. Per germline, CDR1 MNHNS and CDR2 SASEGT. CDR3 residues: CASEYSTDTQYF. The CDR3 DNA reads as TGTGCCAGCGAGTATAGCACAGATACGCAGTATTTT.